This passage covers 2 T cell receptor beta chains from one sample sequenced in a study of cytomegalovirus exposure and HLA in healthy donors. With 60 Vbeta and 13 Jbeta primers, the PCR was carried out. The method was immunoSEQ multiplex PCR; TCRdb's version includes in-frame clones alone and lacks a portion of them. The table has around 110,000 clones, 70% to 75% seen once. The sequenced sample was PBMCs. The receptors come from a young woman in good health and CMV-seronegative.

The chain joins TRBV28 to TRBJ1-4; D remains ambiguous. The CDR3 has 14 amino acids. Germline assignment: CDR1 MDHEN and CDR2 SYDVKM. V was shortened by 6 bases and J by 6 bases, with 14 bases between the two germline ends. The CDR3 is CASSSRVRDEKLFF. The CDR3 coding sequence is TGTGCCAGCAGCTCGAGGGTTAGGGATGAAAAACTGTTTTTT.

The CDR3 DNA reads as TGCGCCAGCAGCTTGTTTTCAGGGATGAACACTGAAGCTTTCTTT. It specifies CASSLFSGMNTEAFF. The chain employs TRBV5-1 and TRBJ1-1, with TRBD1 as a possible D gene (5 bases). CDR1 and CDR2 (germline): SGHRS, YFSETQ. With 1 base removed from V and 0 bases from J, the gap between germline ends came to 10 bases. The CDR3 is made up of 15 amino acids.